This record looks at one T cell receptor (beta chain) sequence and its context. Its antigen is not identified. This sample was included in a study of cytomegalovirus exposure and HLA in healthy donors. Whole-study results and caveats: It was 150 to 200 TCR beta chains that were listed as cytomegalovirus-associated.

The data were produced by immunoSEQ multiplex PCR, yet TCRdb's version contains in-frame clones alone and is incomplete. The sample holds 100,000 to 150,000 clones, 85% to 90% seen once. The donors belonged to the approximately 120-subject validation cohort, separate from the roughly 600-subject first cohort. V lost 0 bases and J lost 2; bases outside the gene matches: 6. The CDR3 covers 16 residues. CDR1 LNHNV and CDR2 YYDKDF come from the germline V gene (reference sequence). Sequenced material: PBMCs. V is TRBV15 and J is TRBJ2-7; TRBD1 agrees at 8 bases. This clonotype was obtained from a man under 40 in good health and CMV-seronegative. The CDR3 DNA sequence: TGTGCCACCAGCAGAGATTTCGGGACAGGCACCTACGAGCAGTACTTC. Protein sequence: CATSRDFGTGTYEQYF.